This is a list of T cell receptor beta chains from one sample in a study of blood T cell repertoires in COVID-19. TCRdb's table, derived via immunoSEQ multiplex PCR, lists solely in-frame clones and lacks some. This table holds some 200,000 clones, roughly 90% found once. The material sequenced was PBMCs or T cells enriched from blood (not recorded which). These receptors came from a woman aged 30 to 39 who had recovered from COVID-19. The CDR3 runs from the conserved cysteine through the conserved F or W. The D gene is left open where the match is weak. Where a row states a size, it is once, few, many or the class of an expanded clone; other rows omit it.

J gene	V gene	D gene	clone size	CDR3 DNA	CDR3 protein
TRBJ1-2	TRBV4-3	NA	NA	TGCGCCAGCAGCCAAGGGACAAGCTATGGCTACACCTTC	CASSQGTSYGYTF
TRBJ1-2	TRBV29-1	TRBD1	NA	TGCAGCGTTTTCACGTACAGGGGTCTATCGGGTGGCTACACCTTC	CSVFTYRGLSGGYTF
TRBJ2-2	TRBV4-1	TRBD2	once	TGCGCCAGCAGCCAAGTCGGCCTAGCGGGGAACACCGGGGAGCTGTTTTTT	CASSQVGLAGNTGELFF
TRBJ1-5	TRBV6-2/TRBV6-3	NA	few	TGTGCCAGCAGTTACCCCAGTTCGAATCAGCCCCAGCATTTT	CASSYPSSNQPQHF
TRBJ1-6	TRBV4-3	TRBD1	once	TGCGCCAGCAGCCAAGATGCGACAGGGAATTATTCACCCCTCCACTTT	CASSQDATGNYSPLHF
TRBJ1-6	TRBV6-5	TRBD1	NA	TGTGCCGTGACAGGGCGCTCCTATAATTCACCCCTCCACTTT	CAVTGRSYNSPLHF
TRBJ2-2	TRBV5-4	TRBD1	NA	TGTGCCAGCAGCTCACAGGGGACCGGCACCGGGGAGCTGTTTTTT	CASSSQGTGTGELFF
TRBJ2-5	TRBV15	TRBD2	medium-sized	TGTGCCACCAGCAGAGCGGACGCGGGGGGCACAGAGACCCAGTACTTC	CATSRADAGGTETQYF
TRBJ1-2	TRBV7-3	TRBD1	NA	TGTGCCAGCAGCACCGGACAGGGGGTGGGTGGCTACACCTTC	CASSTGQGVGGYTF
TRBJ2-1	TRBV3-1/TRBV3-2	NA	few	TGTGCCAGCAGCCAAGATCTGGTAACGGTCTTC	CASSQDLVTVF
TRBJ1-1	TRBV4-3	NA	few	TGCGCCAGCAGCCAAGCAGGGAACACTGAAGCTTTCTTT	CASSQAGNTEAFF
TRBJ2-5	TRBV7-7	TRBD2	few	TGTGCTAGCAGTATGTGGGGAGGGAGACAAGAGACCCAGTACTTC	CASSMWGGRQETQYF
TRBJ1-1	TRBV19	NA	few	TGTGCCAGTAGTATTTTGGAGGGGTCACCCGTTCGAGCTTTCTTT	CASSILEGSPVRAFF
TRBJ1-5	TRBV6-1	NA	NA	TGTGCCAGCAGTGATCAGTTTTCGGGTTTACAGCCCCAGCATTTT	CASSDQFSGLQPQHF
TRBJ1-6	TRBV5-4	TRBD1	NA	TGTGCCAGCAGCTTGGGACAGGGATGGGATAATTCACCCCTCCACTTT	CASSLGQGWDNSPLHF
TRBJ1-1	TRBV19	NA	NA	TGTGCCAGTAGTACGCTCACACGCACTGAAGCTTTCTTT	CASSTLTRTEAFF
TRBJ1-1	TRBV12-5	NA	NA	TGTGCTAGTGGTTTGTCCGTCACTGAAGCTTTCTTT	CASGLSVTEAFF
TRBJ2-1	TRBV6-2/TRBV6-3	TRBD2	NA	TGTGCCAGCAGTTCCGGGACTACCTACAATGAGCAGTTCTTC	CASSSGTTYNEQFF
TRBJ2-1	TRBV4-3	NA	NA	TGCGCCAGCAGCCAACCAGGCAATGAGCAGTTCTTC	CASSQPGNEQFF
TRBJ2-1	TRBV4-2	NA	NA	TGTGCCAGCAGCCAAGAAAGGGGCCGGGCGGGGGCCTCCTACAATGAGCAGTTCTTC	CASSQERGRAGASYNEQFF
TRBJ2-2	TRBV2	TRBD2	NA	TGTGCCAGCAGTCGTAGCGGGGGGGCGTTCGGGGAGCTGTTTTTT	CASSRSGGAFGELFF
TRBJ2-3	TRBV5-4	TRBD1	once	TGTGCCAGCAGCGCATTACAGGGGCGAGGCACAGATACGCAGTATTTT	CASSALQGRGTDTQYF
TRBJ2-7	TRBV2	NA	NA	TGTGCCAGCATGGGCGGAGGTGACGAGCAGTACTTC	CASMGGGDEQYF
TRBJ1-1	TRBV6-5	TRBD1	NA	TGTGCCAGCACTCCTTGGCAGGGGGCTGAAGCTTTCTTT	CASTPWQGAEAFF
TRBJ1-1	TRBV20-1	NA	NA	TGCAGTGCTAGTGGGCCGGGGGCTTTCTTT	CSASGPGAFF
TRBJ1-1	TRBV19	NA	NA	TGTGCCAGTAGTATTGCTCGGGACACTGAAGCTTTCTTT	CASSIARDTEAFF
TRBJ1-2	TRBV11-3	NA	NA	TGTGCCAGCAGCTCAAGAGGCGGGTATGGCTACACCTTC	CASSSRGGYGYTF
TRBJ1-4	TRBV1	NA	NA	TGCACCAGCAGCCGCCCAAGGACAGGGGGTGGGGAAAAACTGTTTTTT	CTSSRPRTGGGEKLFF
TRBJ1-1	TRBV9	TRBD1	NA	TGTGCCAGCAGCTGGACAGGGAACACTGAAGCTTTCTTT	CASSWTGNTEAFF
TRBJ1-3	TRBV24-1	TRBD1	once	TGTGCCAGACTAAAGGGACAGGGGATCAATGGAAACACCATATATTTT	CARLKGQGINGNTIYF
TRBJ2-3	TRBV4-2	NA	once	TGTGCCAGCAGCCCCTTCCCAGGACAGAGCACAGATACGCAGTATTTT	CASSPFPGQSTDTQYF
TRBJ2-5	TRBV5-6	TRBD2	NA	TGTGCCAGCAGCAGCGGGGGGCTGGGAGAGACCCAGTACTTC	CASSSGGLGETQYF
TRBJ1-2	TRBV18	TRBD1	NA	TGTGCCAGCTCACCGGGACAGGGGGCGAACTATGGCTACACCTTC	CASSPGQGANYGYTF
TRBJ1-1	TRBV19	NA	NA	TGTGCCAGTAGTAGTCTGGGGCCCCTTTTGAACACTGAAGCTTTCTTT	CASSSLGPLLNTEAFF
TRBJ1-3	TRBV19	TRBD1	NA	TGTGCCAGTAGTGCTTATTACAGGGGGGCTGGAAACACCATATATTTT	CASSAYYRGAGNTIYF
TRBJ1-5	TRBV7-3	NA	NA	TGTGCCAGCAGCTTAAATGTTTCCCCTGAGCCCCAGCATTTT	CASSLNVSPEPQHF
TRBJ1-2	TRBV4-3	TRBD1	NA	TGCGCCAGCAGCCCTTACGAGGACAGGCTTAACTATGGCTACACCTTC	CASSPYEDRLNYGYTF
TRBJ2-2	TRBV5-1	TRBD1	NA	TGCGCCAGCAGCCCAGGGGGCGAGAACACCGGGGAGCTGTTTTTT	CASSPGGENTGELFF
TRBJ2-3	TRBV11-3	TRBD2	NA	TGTGCCAGCAGCATTGGACTAGCGGGGGCAGATACGCAGTATTTT	CASSIGLAGADTQYF
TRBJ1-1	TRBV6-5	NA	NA	TGTGCCAGCAGTATGGACAGTTTGTTTACGGCTTTCTTT	CASSMDSLFTAFF
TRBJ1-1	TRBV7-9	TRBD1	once	TGTGCCAGCAGCTTAGAGCCCGAGACAGGGGCCGAAGCTTTCTTT	CASSLEPETGAEAFF
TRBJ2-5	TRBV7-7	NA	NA	TGTGCTAGCAGCTTAGGAACTAGGGTTAGCCAAGAGACCCAGTACTTC	CASSLGTRVSQETQYF
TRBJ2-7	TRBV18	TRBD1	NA	TGTGCCAGCTCACCGGGCGGGACAGGGGTCGAGCAGTACTTC	CASSPGGTGVEQYF
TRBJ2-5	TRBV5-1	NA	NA	TGCGCCAGCAGCTTGGCCCAGGGGCTAAAGCAAGAGACCCAGTACTTC	CASSLAQGLKQETQYF
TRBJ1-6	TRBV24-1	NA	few	TGTGCCACCGACCGGGTAGCTCCGGGGAGCTCCTATAATTCACCCCTCCACTTT	CATDRVAPGSSYNSPLHF
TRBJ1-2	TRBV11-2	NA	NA	TGTGCCAGCAGCTTAGTCGGGGGGCTCGGCTATGGCTACACCTTC	CASSLVGGLGYGYTF
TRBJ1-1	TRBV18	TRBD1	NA	TGTGCCAGCTCCGACAGGGCTGAAGCTTTCTTT	CASSDRAEAFF
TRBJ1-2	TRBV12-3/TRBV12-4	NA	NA	TGTGCCAGCAGTCATGGGCGCGTCTATGGCTACACCTTC	CASSHGRVYGYTF
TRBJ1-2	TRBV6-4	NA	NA	TGTGCCAGCAGTGCGTCCGGGGATGGTTATGGCTACACCTTC	CASSASGDGYGYTF
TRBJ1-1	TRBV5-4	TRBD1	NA	TGTGCCAGTTCTAAGCTAGGGGGCATGAACACTGAAGCTTTCTTT	CASSKLGGMNTEAFF